Listed below are T cell receptor beta chains from one sample, sequenced in a study of CD8 T cells in ankylosing spondylitis. Each CDR3 protein is one row after TCRdb ran MiXCR on the 5' RACE reads. The table has under 55,000 distinct CDR3 sequences, about 7.8% seen once. Sequences were obtained from blood, either unsorted or a sorted T cell fraction (not recorded which). The origin of the receptors is a female donor with ankylosing spondylitis or in good health (not recorded which). Both conserved end residues are part of each CDR3. A D gene is named only where the DNA matches it firmly. Rows give clone size only sometimes, using once, few, many, or a class for an expanded clone.

j_call d_call v_call clone_size cdr3_aa cdr3_nt
TRBJ2-7 . TRBV7-2 . CASIGTSYEQYF TGTGCCAGCATTGGAACCTCCTACGAGCAGTACTTC
TRBJ1-1 TRBD1 TRBV29-1 medium-sized CSVAQGSGTEAFF TGCAGCGTCGCACAGGGGTCAGGCACTGAAGCTTTCTTT
TRBJ1-1 TRBD1 TRBV6-2/TRBV6-3 many CASSYSRGGAGTEAFF TGTGCCAGCAGTTACTCGAGAGGGGGCGCGGGAACTGAAGCTTTCTTT
TRBJ2-1 TRBD1 TRBV6-1 once CASSEWQGAYNEQFF TGTGCCAGCAGTGAATGGCAGGGGGCCTACAATGAGCAGTTCTTC
TRBJ1-1 . TRBV18 many CASSPPGPLNTEAFF TGTGCCAGCTCACCCCCGGGACCGTTGAACACTGAAGCTTTCTTT
TRBJ1-3 . TRBV7-3 many CASSSNGNTIYF TGTGCCAGCAGCAGCAATGGAAACACCATATATTTT
TRBJ1-1 . TRBV20-1 few CSAPSAANTEAFF TGCAGTGCCCCCTCGGCCGCGAACACTGAAGCTTTCTTT
TRBJ1-3 . TRBV27 many CASSLTGLGNTIYF TGTGCCAGCAGTTTAACGGGGTTAGGAAACACCATATATTTT
TRBJ1-1 . TRBV5-1 many CASSLDLGLNTEAFF TGCGCCAGCAGCTTGGACCTGGGTTTGAACACTGAAGCTTTCTTT
TRBJ1-2 . TRBV18 few CASSPQQGYGYTF TGTGCCAGCTCACCTCAACAGGGATATGGCTACACCTTC
TRBJ2-3 . TRBV12-3/TRBV12-4 many CASSLPQGSASTDTQYF TGTGCCAGCAGTCTCCCACAGGGATCCGCTAGCACAGATACGCAGTATTTT
TRBJ2-1 . TRBV11-2 many CANRAVSYNEQFF TGTGCCAACCGAGCGGTCTCCTACAATGAGCAGTTCTTC
TRBJ2-3 TRBD2 TRBV7-9 . CAGYGPGGGQSDTQYF TGTGCCGGCTATGGACCGGGGGGGGGCCAATCAGATACGCAGTATTTT
TRBJ1-5 TRBD1 TRBV18 many CASSEGAQNQPQHF TGTGCCAGCTCAGAGGGGGCACAGAATCAGCCCCAGCATTTT
TRBJ2-7 . TRBV11-2 . CASSLDGGPYEQYF TGTGCCAGCAGCCTAGACGGTGGGCCCTACGAGCAGTACTTC
TRBJ2-2 TRBD2 TRBV28 many CATRRGLNTGELFF TGTGCCACGAGGCGGGGGTTGAACACCGGGGAGCTGTTTTTT
TRBJ2-1 . TRBV20-1 many CSAWNEYHSYNEQFF TGCAGTGCCTGGAACGAATATCACTCCTACAATGAGCAGTTCTTC
TRBJ1-6 . TRBV11-2 many CASSLDLAGTLHF TGTGCCAGCAGCTTAGATCTAGCGGGGACCCTCCACTTT
TRBJ1-5 . TRBV7-2 . CASSQAAISAQHF TGTGCCAGCAGCCAAGCGGCGATCTCAGCCCAGCATTTT
TRBJ2-3 . TRBV11-2 few CASSLDGRVSTDTQYF TGTGCCAGCAGCTTAGACGGACGGGTGAGCACAGATACGCAGTATTTT
TRBJ2-1 TRBD1 TRBV10-3 . CAIEGTASYNEQFF TGTGCCATCGAAGGGACAGCCTCCTACAATGAGCAGTTCTTC
TRBJ1-6 TRBD1 TRBV6-1 many CASRETGGASPLHF TGTGCCAGCAGGGAGACAGGGGGCGCTTCACCCCTCCACTTT
TRBJ1-4 . TRBV20-1 many CSAREDSNEKLFF TGCAGTGCTAGGGAGGACAGTAATGAAAAACTGTTTTTT
TRBJ2-3 . TRBV7-6 many CASSLGLLAPDTQYF TGTGCCAGCAGCTTAGGTCTCCTAGCACCAGATACGCAGTATTTT
TRBJ1-1 . TRBV15 many CATSATADVNTEAFF TGTGCCACCAGCGCGACAGCAGATGTGAACACTGAAGCTTTCTTT
TRBJ2-1 TRBD2 TRBV5-4 many CASSAGLAGNNEQFF TGTGCCAGCAGCGCCGGACTAGCGGGTAACAATGAGCAGTTCTTC